These 32 T cell receptor beta chains share one sample of origin, sequenced in a study of immune evolution from preneoplasia to lung adenocarcinoma. Libraries were prepared by immunoSEQ multiplex PCR; TCRdb keeps only in-frame clonotypes and omits some of them. Among 9,500 to 15,000 clones listed, over 75% were seen once. Material: FFPE tissue from an adenomatous hyperplasia lung lesion. The subset was: atypical adenomatous hyperplasia (AAH), lung preneoplasia. Receptors originate from a person aged 50-75 years with lung adenocarcinoma.

The chain is built from TRBV6-1 and TRBJ1-2; possible D gene TRBD1, 5 bases. Germline lookup yields CDR1 MNHNS and CDR2 SASEGT. The CDR3 spans 15 residues. Trimming left V 1 base short and J 2 bases short, with 11 bases between. The CDR3: CASSEEVGVNYGYTF. The CDR3 DNA sequence: TGTGCCAGCAGTGAAGAAGTAGGGGTAAACTATGGCTACACCTTC.

A few counts support this clone. The gene calls are TRBV7-6 and TRBJ1-1; D is undetermined. The CDR3 totals 14 residues. CDR1 and CDR2 from the germline V gene are SGHVS and FNYEAQ. V shed 2 bases and J shed 6 bases, with 13 bases lying between them. The CDR3 sequence is CASSLRGGSSEAFF. In DNA form, the CDR3 reads TGTGCCAGCAGCTTACGGGGTGGGAGTTCTGAAGCTTTCTTT.

The V gene is TRBV28, the J gene TRBJ2-5; 8 bases agree with TRBD1. CDR3 size: 15 residues. Per the germline V gene, CDR1 is MDHEN and CDR2 is SYDVKM. The V and J ends lost 4 bases and 1 base, in that order; junction bases with no gene match: 5. The CDR3 loop reads CASSYGTGLQETQYF. The CDR3 bases are TGTGCCAGCAGTTACGGGACAGGACTCCAAGAGACCCAGTACTTC.

By sample share, this clone is large (0.1 to 1%). The J gene is TRBJ2-1, the V gene TRBV6-4; D might be TRBD2 (6 bases). The V gene's germline CDR1 is MRHNA and CDR2 SNTAGT. This CDR3 comprises 14 residues. Trimming removed 5 bases from V and 9 bases from J, with 17 bases in between. The CDR3 DNA reads as TGTGCCAGCAGTCGGTCGGGAGTGGAGGGTGAGCAGTTCTTC. Translation gives CASSRSGVEGEQFF.

The genes are TRBV25-1 and TRBJ1-3; 7 positions agree with TRBD1. Germline CDR1 reads MGHDK; CDR2 reads SYGVNS. J lost 0 bases, V lost 1 base, and 3 bases had no gene match. The CDR3 extends over 16 amino acids. This CDR3 reads CASSESGGVSGNTIYF. The CDR3 DNA reads TGTGCCAGCAGTGAATCAGGGGGAGTCTCTGGAAACACCATATATTTT.

This sequence joins TRBV4-1 and TRBJ2-4, with D perhaps being TRBD1 or TRBD2 (6 bases each). V shed 3 bases and J shed 6 bases, with 15 bases lying between them. Germline-derived CDR1 and CDR2 are MGHRA and YSYEKL. The CDR3 is made up of 15 amino acids. CDR3 sequence (DNA): TGCGCCAGCAGCCATGGGGGGACACCGAGAAACATTCAGTACTTC. This codes for CASSHGGTPRNIQYF.

This sequence joins TRBV21-1 and TRBJ2-1; TRBD2 reflects the table's D call only, with no check against the DNA. TRBV21-1 is a documented pseudogene. This CDR3 is built from 19 residues. CDR3 in DNA: TGTGCCAGCAGCAAAGAGGAGGGTCCATCCCTGAACTCCTACAATGAGCAGTTCTTC. It is translated as CASSKEEGPSLNSYNEQFF.

Points on this clone: This CDR3 is also generated by other DNA sequences in the sample. The J gene is TRBJ2-2, the V gene TRBV15; 11 positions match TRBD2. From germline, CDR1 is LNHNV and CDR2 YYDKDF (reference sequence). V shed 5 bases, J shed 2 bases, and the junction held 10 bases outside the gene matches. The CDR3 loop spans 18 amino acids. The CDR3 protein is CATSPYLAGGENTGELFF. CDR3 nucleotide sequence: TGTGCCACCAGCCCCTACCTAGCGGGAGGAGAAAACACCGGGGAGCTGTTTTTT.

The CDR3 nucleotides read TGTGCCAGCAGCCCACCCAGCGTTACGAATGAGCAGTTCTTC. Its protein is CASSPPSVTNEQFF. The chain couples TRBV11-3 to TRBJ2-1; D is unresolved. CDR1 is SGHNT and CDR2 is YENEEA in the germline V gene. The CDR3 runs 14 residues. V was pared by 5 bases and J by 7 bases, with 15 bases between.

The chain links TRBV30 to TRBJ2-2; no firm D call. This CDR3 has 13 amino acids. V shed 4 bases and J shed 6 bases, with 12 bases lying between them. Germline CDR1 is GTSNPN and CDR2 is SVGIG (reference sequence). The CDR3 DNA is TGTGCCTGGACTTGGGGAACGGCCGGGGAGCTGTTTTTT. Its translation is CAWTWGTAGELFF.

The rearrangement uses TRBV19 and TRBJ2-1; 11 bases agree with TRBD2. Germline loops: CDR1 LNHDA, CDR2 SQIVND (reference sequence). Losses at the gene ends were 6 bases for V and 9 bases for J; bases not matched to a gene: 4. CDR3 length equals 13 residues. The CDR3 reads CASRASGRSEQFF. The DNA of the CDR3 is TGTGCCAGTAGGGCTAGCGGGAGGTCTGAGCAGTTCTTC.

This chain links TRBV28 with TRBJ2-1; TRBD2 matches 11 bases. V was clipped by 6 bases and J by 4 bases; unmatched bases: 5. Germline assignment: CDR1 MDHEN and CDR2 SYDVKM. The CDR3 is 15 amino acids. CDR3: CASRGRLAGYNEQFF. CDR3 sequence (DNA): TGTGCCAGCAGGGGGAGACTAGCGGGGTACAATGAGCAGTTCTTC.

The chain links TRBV20-1 to TRBJ2-7; TRBD2 is a possible D gene (5 bases). Trimming shortened V by 6 bases and J by 5 bases, and 11 bases separated the two germline ends. The length of the CDR3 is 11 residues. In germline, CDR1 is DFQATT, CDR2 SNEGSKA (reference sequence). CDR3 bases: TGCAGTGCAGGGAGTACAAACGAGCAGTACTTC. It translates to CSAGSTNEQYF.

This sequence joins TRBV5-4 and TRBJ2-7; 7 bases align to TRBD1. The CDR3 is made up of 14 amino acids. With V trimmed by 4 bases and J by 6 bases, 10 bases remained unmatched. Germline V gene lookup returns CDR1 SGHNT and CDR2 YYREEE (reference sequence). The CDR3 is CASSRRQGRGEQYF. The CDR3 region has the DNA TGTGCCAGCAGCCGGCGACAGGGACGCGGCGAGCAGTACTTC.

This chain links TRBV4-1 with TRBJ2-7; D might be TRBD1 or TRBD2, each matching 5 bases. CDR1 is MGHRA and CDR2 is YSYEKL in the germline V gene. The germline V and J ends were trimmed by 5 bases and 4 bases, with 15 bases remaining between them. This CDR3 is 14 amino acids long. The CDR3 loop reads CASSEGPFAYEQYF. CDR3 nucleotide sequence: TGCGCCAGCAGCGAGGGACCTTTTGCGTACGAGCAGTACTTC.

The chain carries TRBV10-2 and TRBJ2-1, with TRBD2 matching over 11 bases. CDR3 length: 14 residues. The germline V gene encodes CDR1 WSHSY and CDR2 SAAADI. With 2 bases clipped from V and 7 bases from J, the junction kept 1 base outside the gene matches. For the CDR3, the DNA is TGCGCCAGCAGTGAGGGGACTAGCGGTAATGAGCAGTTCTTC. This gives the protein CASSEGTSGNEQFF.

This clone turned up a few times. The chain couples TRBV5-1 to TRBJ2-3, with D possibly matching TRBD2 (5 bases). V shed 0 bases and J shed 10 bases, with 15 bases lying between them. Germline CDR1 and CDR2: SGHRS and YFSETQ. This CDR3 has 14 amino acids. CDR3 protein: CASSLGTPGRAQYF. As DNA, the CDR3 is TGCGCCAGCAGCTTGGGGACGCCTGGGCGGGCGCAGTATTTT.

The chain employs TRBV10-2 and TRBJ2-4; the D gene is possibly TRBD1 (5 bases). The germline CDR1 and CDR2 sequences are WSHSY and SAAADI. This CDR3 has 17 amino acids. V gave up 0 bases and J gave up 1 base, with 13 bases separating them. The CDR3 DNA reads as TGCGCCAGCAGTGAGTCAAAGGGGATTCTGGCCAAAAACATTCAGTACTTC. It is translated as CASSESKGILAKNIQYF.

CDR3 region: CASSLELAGGNEQFF. The CDR3 DNA reads as TGCGCCAGCAGCTTGGAACTAGCGGGAGGCAATGAGCAGTTCTTC. This chain connects TRBV5-1 to TRBJ2-1; TRBD2 aligns across 12 bases. V trimming: 0 bases; J trimming: 6 bases; junction bases outside the gene matches: 1. Germline values: CDR1 SGHRS, CDR2 YFSETQ. There are 15 residues in the CDR3.

With regard to this clone: The sample holds other DNA sequences that translate to the same CDR3. The chain couples TRBV30 to TRBJ1-3; D unclear. The germline CDR1 and CDR2 sequences are GTSNPN and SVGIG (reference sequence). This CDR3 spans 14 amino acids. Trimming cost V 3 bases and J 4 bases, with 13 bases left between them. CDR3 in DNA: TGTGCCTGGAGACCGTCATCTGCGGGAAACACCATATATTTT. Protein: CAWRPSSAGNTIYF. The complete variable domain, with remaining parts taken from reference TRBV30 and TRBJ1-3, reads SQTIHQWPATLVQPVGSPLSLECTVEGTSNPNLYWYRQAAGRGLQLLFYSVGIGQISSEVPQNLSASRPQDRQFILSSKKLLLSDSGFYLCAWRPSSAGNTIYFGEGSWLTVV.

The chain carries TRBV5-4 and TRBJ2-7; D remains unclear. The CDR3 is 19 amino acids. CDR1 and CDR2 (germline): SGHNT, YYREEE (reference sequence). V dropped 4 bases and J dropped 2 bases, with 28 bases sitting between them. As DNA, the CDR3 is TGTGCCAGCAGCCCGACGCTAATCGGGTTGGAACACCTTACCTACGAGCAGTACTTC. Translation: CASSPTLIGLEHLTYEQYF.

This chain uses TRBV4-2 with TRBJ1-1, with 8 nucleotides matching TRBD1. CDR1 is LGHNA, CDR2 YNFKEQ, per germline. V gave up 2 bases and J gave up 10 bases; unmatched junction bases: 6. The CDR3 runs 13 residues. CDR3 sequence reads: CASSQTDRGTAFF. For the CDR3, the DNA is TGTGCCAGCAGCCAAACAGACAGGGGTACAGCTTTCTTT.

Only one count was recorded for this clone. The chain recombines TRBV6-1 with TRBJ2-7; 10 bases match TRBD2. Per the germline V gene, CDR1 is MNHNS and CDR2 is SASEGT. V was clipped by 6 bases and J by 2 bases; unmatched bases: 7. The CDR3 runs 15 residues. The chain's CDR3 is CASSGWTSGAYEQYF. CDR3 nucleotide sequence: TGTGCCAGCAGCGGATGGACTAGCGGAGCCTACGAGCAGTACTTC.

Only a few counts were recorded for this clone. The gene calls are TRBV6-6 and TRBJ2-1; D gene uncertain. V was cut by 7 bases and J by 3 bases, with 10 bases left in between. The CDR3 is 13 amino acids. The germline V gene encodes CDR1 MNHNY and CDR2 SVGAGI (reference sequence). In nucleotides, the CDR3 is TGTGCCAGCACCAGATACTTCTACAATGAGCAGTTCTTC. It yields the protein CASTRYFYNEQFF.

This chain links TRBV30 with TRBJ2-7; 8 nucleotides align to TRBD2. The germline CDR1 and CDR2 sequences are GTSNPN and SVGIG (reference sequence). The CDR3 runs 15 residues. V dropped 4 bases and J dropped 0; count of bases not matched to a gene: 8. The CDR3 loop is CAWTAGALISYEQYF. The CDR3 coding sequence is TGTGCCTGGACAGCGGGAGCACTCATCTCCTACGAGCAGTACTTC.

The V gene is TRBV6-6, the J gene TRBJ2-2, with D tentatively TRBD1 or TRBD2 (5 bases each). CDR3 length equals 15 residues. The germline V gene encodes CDR1 MNHNY and CDR2 SVGAGI (reference sequence). Trimming stripped 0 bases from V and 5 bases from J, with 10 bases between. This CDR3 reads CASSYSWGSTGELFF. The CDR3 DNA reads as TGTGCCAGCAGTTACTCTTGGGGGAGTACCGGGGAGCTGTTTTTT.

V is TRBV7-9 and J is TRBJ2-1, with 7 bases identical to TRBD1. This CDR3 region has 17 residues. The V gene end was trimmed by 5 bases and the J gene end by 7 bases; junction bases not matched to a gene: 17. Germline CDR1 reads SEHNR; CDR2 reads FQNEAQ (reference sequence). As DNA, the CDR3 is TGTGCCAGCAGCCCCCTCGGGACAGCTAGCAGGGGGAATGAGCAGTTCTTC. Translation: CASSPLGTASRGNEQFF.

The chain recombines TRBV6-6 with TRBJ2-5; no firm D call. Trimming left V 6 bases short and J 2 bases short, with 13 bases between. Germline V lookup: CDR1 MNHNY, CDR2 SVGAGI (reference sequence). The CDR3 totals 14 residues. The CDR3 nucleotides are TGTGCCAGCAGACTCCATGACCGACAAGAGACCCAGTACTTC. Protein product: CASRLHDRQETQYF.

V is TRBV18 and J is TRBJ1-1; 8 bases line up with TRBD1. This CDR3 has 15 residues. Germline CDR1 is KGHSH and CDR2 is LQKENI. Losses at the gene ends were 4 bases for V and 12 bases for J; bases not matched to a gene: 16. The CDR3: CASSLNPDRGYITFF. The CDR3 region has the DNA TGTGCCAGCTCACTCAACCCCGACAGGGGTTACATAACTTTCTTT.

The J gene is TRBJ2-7, the V gene TRBV18; D ambiguous. CDR1 KGHSH and CDR2 LQKENI come from the germline V gene. The CDR3 runs to 15 residues. Deletions cut 3 bases from V and 2 bases from J, with 14 bases between. Here the CDR3 reads CASSPRHDNTYEQYF. DNA for the CDR3: TGTGCCAGCTCACCTAGACACGATAACACCTACGAGCAGTACTTC.

The chain is built from TRBV30 and TRBJ1-2; 9 nucleotides align to TRBD1. The ends lost 0 bases at V and 5 bases at J; junction bases unmatched: 7. The germline V gene encodes CDR1 GTSNPN and CDR2 SVGIG (reference sequence). This CDR3 has 15 amino acids. The DNA for the CDR3 is TGTGCCTGGAGTGTAGGGGGACAGGGTGGATATGGCTACACCTTC. Protein sequence: CAWSVGGQGGYGYTF.

J is TRBJ1-5 and V is TRBV30; 7 nucleotides match TRBD1. The length of the CDR3 is 14 residues. The germline V gene has CDR1 GTSNPN and CDR2 SVGIG (reference sequence). The V and J ends lost 2 bases and 4 bases, in that order; junction bases with no gene match: 5. The CDR3, as DNA: TGTGCCTGGAGTTCGACAGGGCCGAATCAGCCCCAGCATTTT. Encoded protein: CAWSSTGPNQPQHF.